The 15 T cell receptor beta chains below were found in one sample sequenced in a study of T cells in Graves' hyperthyroidism and ophthalmopathy. Amplification of TCR beta CDR3 regions was performed using RNA transcripts as template. Using the HTBI primer set, a first-round RT-PCR was run on the TCR CDR3. Each CDR3 protein is one row after TCRdb ran MiXCR on the multiplex PCR reads. Of around 500,000 distinct CDR3 sequences in the sample, about 20% were seen once. The sample was blood. The origin of the receptors is a woman in her 70s with Graves' ophthalmopathy.

This clonotype has just a few counts. The chain carries TRBV12-3 or TRBV12-4 and TRBJ1-2; possibly TRBD1 for D (5 bases). This CDR3 is 14 amino acids long. V lost 1 base and J lost 6, with 12 bases in between. In DNA, the CDR3 is TGTGCCAGCAGTTTAGATACCCGGGGGAATGGCTACACCTTC. It encodes CASSLDTRGNGYTF.

V and J are TRBV24-1 and TRBJ1-2, with 8 bases matching TRBD1. The junction had 5 bases not matched to a gene; V was cut back by 4 bases and J by 8 bases. Germline-derived CDR1 and CDR2 are KGHDR and SFDVKD. CDR3 size: 13 residues. This CDR3 is CATSDSDRGGYTF. Here the CDR3 DNA reads TGTGCCACCAGTGACTCCGACAGGGGCGGCTACACCTTC.

The V and J genes are TRBV12-3 or TRBV12-4 and TRBJ1-5; D unresolved. The CDR3 length is 15 residues. V lost 2 bases, J lost 1 base, and 9 bases lay in between. CDR3 region: CASSLKAISNQPQHF. The DNA of the CDR3 is TGTGCCAGCAGTTTAAAAGCTATCAGCAATCAGCCCCAGCATTTT.

This clonotype was recorded a few times. V is TRBV30 and J is TRBJ1-6, with D perhaps TRBD1 (5 bases). The CDR3 is 13 residues long. V was clipped by 2 bases and J by 5 bases, with 7 bases between them. Germline lookup yields CDR1 GTSNPN and CDR2 SVGIG (reference sequence). CDR3 nucleotide sequence: TGTGCCTGGAGTCGGGGGAATAATTCACCCCTCCACTTT. It encodes CAWSRGNNSPLHF.

This clonotype was picked up many times. V usage is TRBV18 and J usage is TRBJ1-1; the D is unclear. V was pared by 8 bases and J by 4 bases, with 14 bases between. Germline V lookup: CDR1 KGHSH, CDR2 LQKENI. The CDR3 runs to 13 residues. This chain's CDR3 is CASSPLLGTEAFF. The CDR3 DNA reads TGTGCCAGCAGCCCTCTACTCGGCACTGAAGCTTTCTTT.

The gene calls are TRBV5-6 and TRBJ1-2; D is undetermined. Trimming removed 0 bases from V and 3 bases from J, with 12 bases in between. CDR3 length equals 15 residues. CDR1 and CDR2 (germline): SGHDT, YYEEEE. The CDR3 here is CASSLVMTSDYGYTF. The CDR3 DNA sequence: TGTGCCAGCAGCTTGGTTATGACATCCGACTATGGCTACACCTTC.

Concerning this clonotype itself: A much more abundant neighbour one base away suggests this may be a read error. J is TRBJ2-1 and V is TRBV12-3 or TRBV12-4, with TRBD2 matching 10 bases. This CDR3 contains 14 residues. The J segment lost 7 bases and the V segment lost 7 bases, leaving 7 bases of the junction unmatched. CDR3 region: CASTGLARVNEQFF. The CDR3 DNA reads TGTGCCAGCACGGGACTAGCGAGAGTAAATGAGCAGTTCTTC.

The chain uses TRBV10-1 and TRBJ2-3; 8 bases are shared with TRBD2. The CDR3 runs 15 residues. Germline CDR1 reads WNHNN; CDR2 reads SYGVQD (reference sequence). Trimming at V came to 6 bases and at J to 0 bases, leaving 5 bases not matched to a gene. Here the CDR3 DNA reads TGCGCCAGCAGCGCACTAGCGGATAGCACAGATACGCAGTATTTT. This gives the protein CASSALADSTDTQYF.

The chain joins TRBV14 to TRBJ2-3; D is perhaps TRBD2 (6 bases). V lost 8 bases and J 2 bases, leaving 11 bases between the germline ends. The CDR3 extends over 13 amino acids. Germline V CDR1 and CDR2: SGHDN, FVKESK. The CDR3 DNA reads as TGTGCCAGCTCTGCGGGAATCACAGATACGCAGTATTTT. Amino acid sequence: CASSAGITDTQYF.

V gene TRBV10-3 combines with J gene TRBJ1-1; 7 bases line up with TRBD1. The CDR3 extends over 17 amino acids. Germline V CDR1 and CDR2: ENHRY, SYGVKD. The V segment lost 4 bases and the J segment 1 base; nucleotides outside the gene matches: 12. The CDR3 bases are TGTGCCATCAGTGGACAGGGCCTATACCGGAAGAACACTGAAGCTTTCTTT. It translates to CAISGQGLYRKNTEAFF.

This clonotype has more than one count but fewer than ten. The chain employs TRBV7-3 and TRBJ1-1, with 8 positions matching TRBD1. V dropped 6 bases and J dropped 0; count of bases not matched to a gene: 9. Germline V gives CDR1 SGHTA, CDR2 FQGTGA. The CDR3 spans 16 residues. The DNA for the CDR3 is TGTGCCAGCAGATGGACAGGGAATGCCATGAACACTGAAGCTTTCTTT. As protein: CASRWTGNAMNTEAFF. Full variable domain (remainder filled in from reference TRBV7-3 and TRBJ1-1): GAGVSQTPSNKVTEKGKYVELRCDPISGHTALYWYRQSLGQGPEFLIYFQGTGAADDSGLPNDRFFAVRPEGSVSTLKIQRTERGDSAVYLCASRWTGNAMNTEAFFGQGTRLTVV.

The rearrangement uses TRBV7-6 and TRBJ2-5; D gene ambiguous. Trimming left V 2 bases short and J 5 bases short, with 15 bases between. This CDR3 has 15 residues. Looked up from germline, CDR1 is SGHVS and CDR2 is FNYEAQ. The CDR3 loop is CASSLTGKGFETQYF. The CDR3 DNA reads as TGTGCCAGCAGCTTAACCGGTAAAGGTTTCGAGACCCAGTACTTC.

The chain couples TRBV6-1 to TRBJ2-5; D is possibly TRBD2 (5 bases). Trimming cost V 7 bases and J 2 bases, with 11 bases left between them. Germline V gene data show CDR1 as MNHNS and CDR2 as SASEGT. The CDR3 spans 13 residues. In DNA form, the CDR3 reads TGTGCCAGCATACGGGAACCTCAAGAGACCCAGTACTTC. This sequence encodes CASIREPQETQYF.

The chain links TRBV27 to TRBJ2-1; D perhaps matches TRBD1 (6 bases). Germline CDR1 reads MNHEY; CDR2 reads SMNVEV (reference sequence). The CDR3 loop spans 16 amino acids. Trimming took off 5 bases at V and 10 bases at J, with 24 bases between the two ends. The CDR3 nucleotides read TGTGCCAGCAGTCCGGCCCCCGGAACCACGAGGGGGGAGCAGTTCTTC. This gives the protein CASSPAPGTTRGEQFF.

V gene TRBV5-6 combines with J gene TRBJ2-4; TRBD2 is a possible D gene (5 bases). The CDR3 length is 15 residues. V gave up 0 bases and J gave up 6 bases, with 13 bases separating them. In germline, CDR1 is SGHDT, CDR2 YYEEEE. In DNA, the CDR3 is TGTGCCAGCAGCTTGGGAGGCTCGGAGGTAAACATTCAGTACTTC. As protein: CASSLGGSEVNIQYF.